This T cell receptor (beta chain) was obtained from a study of T cell repertoires in cytomegalovirus infection. Study at large: Signatures in public TCR beta sequences pointed to both CMV infection and matching HLA type. Study-wide findings and caveats: CMV-specific TCR beta clonotypes restricted by HLA-C were the ones dominating the ex vivo response.

TCRdb independently ran MiXCR on the reads; one entry per CDR3 protein. This sample has 250,000 or so distinct CDR3 sequences, with 9.1% found just once. A note on this clonotype: Antigen unknown.

CDR3 length: 13 amino acids. The germline CDR1 and CDR2 sequences are SNHLY and FYNNEI. V lost 10 bases to trimming and J lost 6 bases; unmatched junction nucleotides: 5. The genes are TRBV2 and TRBJ1-6; 8 bases match TRBD1. The sequencing sample was made of PBMCs. This sequence originates from a human donor in good health (CMV status not recorded). Some clones in this sample may be carry-over from other donors' samples. CDR3: CATRTGFNSPLHF. CDR3 bases: TGTGCCACCCGGACAGGGTTTAATTCACCCCTCCACTTT.